A selection of T cell receptor beta chains follows, all from one sample in a study of T cells in tumors and immune-related adverse events. Repertoires were generated with immunoSEQ multiplex PCR, while TCRdb's copy carries only in-frame clones and drops some. The table lists more than 10,000 clones, around 90% of them singletons. The specimen was lymph node tissue, collected from a patient treated with anti-PD-1 therapy. These TCRs come from a female donor with metastatic renal cell carcinoma. Each CDR3 is given with its conserved first and last residue. The order of the fields is CDR3 protein, CDR3 DNA, D gene, V gene, J gene, clone size. The D gene is left open where the match is weak. Rows give clone size only sometimes, using once, few, many, or a class for an expanded clone.

CDR3aa: CATSRSRVGETQYF
CDR3nt: TGTGCCACCAGCAGGTCAAGGGTAGGGGAGACCCAGTACTTC
d_gene: .
v_gene: TRBV15
j_gene: TRBJ2-5
abundance: .

CDR3aa: CASSLLLQGEAFF
CDR3nt: TGTGCCAGCAGTTTACTCTTACAGGGGGAAGCTTTCTTT
d_gene: TRBD1
v_gene: TRBV27
j_gene: TRBJ1-1
abundance: .

CDR3aa: CASSSGTYTGELFF
CDR3nt: TGTGCCAGCAGCTCCGGGACATATACCGGGGAGCTGTTTTTT
d_gene: .
v_gene: TRBV11-2
j_gene: TRBJ2-2
abundance: few

CDR3aa: CASSFLAGGQGSGNTIYF
CDR3nt: TGCGCCAGCAGCTTTTTAGCAGGGGGCCAGGGAAGTGGAAACACCATATATTTT
d_gene: TRBD1
v_gene: TRBV5-1
j_gene: TRBJ1-3
abundance: once

CDR3aa: CASSLDTTPVYQQYF
CDR3nt: TGTGCCAGCAGCCTTGACACTACCCCAGTATACCAGCAGTATTTT
d_gene: .
v_gene: TRBV6-1
j_gene: TRBJ2-3
abundance: once

CDR3aa: CAWSVDSTDTQYF
CDR3nt: TGTGCCTGGAGTGTAGACAGCACAGATACGCAGTATTTT
d_gene: .
v_gene: TRBV30
j_gene: TRBJ2-3
abundance: .

CDR3aa: CASSLRGYEQYF
CDR3nt: TGTGCCAGCAGCTTAAGGGGCTACGAGCAGTACTTC
d_gene: .
v_gene: TRBV7-9
j_gene: TRBJ2-7
abundance: .

CDR3aa: CASSLRLAGGMRADTQYF
CDR3nt: TGTGCCAGCAGCTTAAGACTAGCGGGGGGGATGCGGGCAGATACGCAGTATTTT
d_gene: TRBD2
v_gene: TRBV7-2
j_gene: TRBJ2-3
abundance: .

CDR3aa: CASANAVLYGYTF
CDR3nt: TGTGCCAGTGCCAACGCGGTGCTCTATGGCTACACCTTC
d_gene: .
v_gene: TRBV19
j_gene: TRBJ1-2
abundance: .

CDR3aa: CASTGQEDTGELFF
CDR3nt: TGTGCCAGCACCGGACAGGAGGACACCGGGGAGCTGTTTTTT
d_gene: TRBD1
v_gene: TRBV6-6
j_gene: TRBJ2-2
abundance: .

CDR3aa: CASSLGLAVETQYF
CDR3nt: TGTGCCAGCAGTTTGGGACTAGCGGTCGAGACCCAGTACTTC
d_gene: TRBD2
v_gene: TRBV6-5
j_gene: TRBJ2-5
abundance: .

CDR3aa: CASSKGQGLPYEQYF
CDR3nt: TGTGCCAGCAGTAAGGGACAGGGGCTACCCTACGAGCAGTACTTC
d_gene: TRBD1
v_gene: TRBV7-8
j_gene: TRBJ2-7
abundance: .

CDR3aa: CASSLKGIWTYEQYF
CDR3nt: TGCGCCAGCAGCCTCAAGGGGATTTGGACCTACGAGCAGTACTTC
d_gene: .
v_gene: TRBV5-1
j_gene: TRBJ2-7
abundance: .

CDR3aa: CATSKGGYYEQFF
CDR3nt: TGTGCCACCAGCAAGGGTGGGTACTATGAGCAGTTCTTC
d_gene: .
v_gene: TRBV15
j_gene: TRBJ2-1
abundance: once

CDR3aa: CASSMEQLSEKLFF
CDR3nt: TGTGCCAGTAGTATGGAACAGTTATCAGAAAAACTGTTTTTT
d_gene: .
v_gene: TRBV19
j_gene: TRBJ1-4
abundance: .

CDR3aa: CASSYLGGPSYGYTF
CDR3nt: TGTGCCAGCAGTTACCTGGGGGGCCCCTCGTATGGCTACACCTTC
d_gene: .
v_gene: TRBV6-6
j_gene: TRBJ1-2
abundance: .

CDR3aa: CASSRDRGSGGYTF
CDR3nt: TGTGCCAGCAGCCGGGACAGGGGATCGGGTGGCTACACCTTC
d_gene: TRBD1
v_gene: TRBV14
j_gene: TRBJ1-2
abundance: .

CDR3aa: CASSPRERGQPQHF
CDR3nt: TGTGCCAGCAGTCCCAGGGAACGTGGTCAGCCCCAGCATTTT
d_gene: .
v_gene: TRBV6-1
j_gene: TRBJ1-5
abundance: .

CDR3aa: CAITGTSGSLF
CDR3nt: TGTGCCATCACTGGGACTAGCGGGTCGCTCTTC
d_gene: TRBD2
v_gene: TRBV10-3
j_gene: TRBJ2-1
abundance: .

CDR3aa: CASSLILVDGYTF
CDR3nt: TGTGCCAGCAGCTTAATACTCGTTGACGGCTACACCTTC
d_gene: .
v_gene: TRBV5-4
j_gene: TRBJ1-2
abundance: .

CDR3aa: CASSLLSNQPQHF
CDR3nt: TGTGCCAGCAGTCTTCTTAGCAATCAGCCCCAGCATTTT
d_gene: .
v_gene: TRBV27
j_gene: TRBJ1-5
abundance: .

CDR3aa: CASSLGDYTEAFF
CDR3nt: TGTGCCAGCAGCTTAGGGGACTACACTGAAGCTTTCTTT
d_gene: .
v_gene: TRBV11-3
j_gene: TRBJ1-1
abundance: .

CDR3aa: CASSKGLNTGELFF
CDR3nt: TGTGCCAGCAGCAAGGGACTGAACACCGGGGAGCTGTTTTTT
d_gene: .
v_gene: TRBV7-2
j_gene: TRBJ2-2
abundance: .

CDR3aa: CASSLNGADTQYF
CDR3nt: TGCGCCAGCAGCTTGAATGGGGCAGATACGCAGTATTTT
d_gene: .
v_gene: TRBV5-1
j_gene: TRBJ2-3
abundance: .

CDR3aa: CASSLGAGGAWKGEQFF
CDR3nt: TGTGCCAGCAGCTTAGGGGCTGGGGGGGCTTGGAAAGGGGAGCAGTTCTTC
d_gene: .
v_gene: TRBV11-2
j_gene: TRBJ2-1
abundance: .

CDR3aa: CASSLGTGVFEQYF
CDR3nt: TGTGCCAGCAGCTTAGGGACAGGGGTGTTCGAGCAGTACTTC
d_gene: TRBD1
v_gene: TRBV5-4
j_gene: TRBJ2-7
abundance: .

CDR3aa: CASSGPGTSTDTQYF
CDR3nt: TGCGCCAGCAGCGGTCCCGGGACTAGCACAGATACGCAGTATTTT
d_gene: .
v_gene: TRBV5-1
j_gene: TRBJ2-3
abundance: .

CDR3aa: CASTTTYGSPLHF
CDR3nt: TGTGCCAGCACCACGACCTATGGGTCACCCCTCCACTTT
d_gene: .
v_gene: TRBV7-2
j_gene: TRBJ1-6
abundance: few

CDR3aa: CASSYRGANYGYTF
CDR3nt: TGTGCCAGCAGCTACAGGGGAGCTAACTATGGCTACACCTTC
d_gene: TRBD1
v_gene: TRBV5-4
j_gene: TRBJ1-2
abundance: .

CDR3aa: CASSLGQGTEKLFF
CDR3nt: TGCGCCAGCAGCTTGGGACAGGGAACCGAAAAACTGTTTTTT
d_gene: TRBD1
v_gene: TRBV5-1
j_gene: TRBJ1-4
abundance: .

CDR3aa: CASSESRGDQPQHF
CDR3nt: TGTGCCAGCAGTGAGTCGAGGGGGGATCAGCCCCAGCATTTT
d_gene: .
v_gene: TRBV2
j_gene: TRBJ1-5
abundance: .